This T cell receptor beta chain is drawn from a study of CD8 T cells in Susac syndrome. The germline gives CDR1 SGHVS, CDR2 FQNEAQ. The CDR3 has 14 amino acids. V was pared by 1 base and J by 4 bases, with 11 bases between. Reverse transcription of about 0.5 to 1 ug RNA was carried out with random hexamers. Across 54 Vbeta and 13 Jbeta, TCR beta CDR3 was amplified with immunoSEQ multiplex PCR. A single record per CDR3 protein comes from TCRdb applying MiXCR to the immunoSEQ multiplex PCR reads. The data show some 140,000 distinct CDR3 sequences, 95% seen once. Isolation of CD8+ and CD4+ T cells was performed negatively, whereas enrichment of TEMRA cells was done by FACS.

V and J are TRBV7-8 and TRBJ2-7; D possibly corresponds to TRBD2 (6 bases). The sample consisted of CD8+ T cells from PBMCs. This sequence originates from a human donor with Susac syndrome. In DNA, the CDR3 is TGTGCCAGCAGCTTAGTGGGCGGGGCGTACGAGCAGTACTTC. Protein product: CASSLVGGAYEQYF.